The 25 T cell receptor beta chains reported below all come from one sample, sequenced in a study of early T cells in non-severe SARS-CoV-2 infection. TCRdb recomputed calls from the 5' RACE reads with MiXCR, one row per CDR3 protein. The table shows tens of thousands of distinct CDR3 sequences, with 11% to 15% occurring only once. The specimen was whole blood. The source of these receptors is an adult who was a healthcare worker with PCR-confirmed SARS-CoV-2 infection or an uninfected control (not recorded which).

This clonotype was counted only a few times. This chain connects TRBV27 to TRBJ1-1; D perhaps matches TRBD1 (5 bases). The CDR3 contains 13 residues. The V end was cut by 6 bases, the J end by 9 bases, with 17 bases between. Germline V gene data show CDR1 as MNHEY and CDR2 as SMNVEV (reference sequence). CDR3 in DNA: TGTGCCAGCAGCTCCCAGGGAACCCAACAAGCTTTCTTT. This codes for CASSSQGTQQAFF.

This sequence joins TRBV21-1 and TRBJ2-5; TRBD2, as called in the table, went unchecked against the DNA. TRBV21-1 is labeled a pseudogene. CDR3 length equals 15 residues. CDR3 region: CASSAGLAGEETQYF. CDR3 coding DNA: TGTGCCAGCAGCGCAGGACTAGCGGGGGAAGAGACCCAGTACTTC.

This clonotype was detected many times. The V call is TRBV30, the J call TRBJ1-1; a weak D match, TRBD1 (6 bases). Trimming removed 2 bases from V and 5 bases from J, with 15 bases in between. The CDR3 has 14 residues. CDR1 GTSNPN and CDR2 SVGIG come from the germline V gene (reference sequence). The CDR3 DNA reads TGTGCCTGGAGTCGGGGGTTAGGGGGGACTGAAGCTTTCTTT. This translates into CAWSRGLGGTEAFF.

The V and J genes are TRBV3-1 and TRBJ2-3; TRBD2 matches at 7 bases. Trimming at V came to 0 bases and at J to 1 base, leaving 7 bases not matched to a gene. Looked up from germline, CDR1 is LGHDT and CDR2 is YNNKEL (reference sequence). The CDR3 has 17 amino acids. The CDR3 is CASSQDPPGGGTDTQYF. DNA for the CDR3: TGTGCCAGCAGCCAAGATCCCCCGGGAGGAGGCACAGATACGCAGTATTTT.

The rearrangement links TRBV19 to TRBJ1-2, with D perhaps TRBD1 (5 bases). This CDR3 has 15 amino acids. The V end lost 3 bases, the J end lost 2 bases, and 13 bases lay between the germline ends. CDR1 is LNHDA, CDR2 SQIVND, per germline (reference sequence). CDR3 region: CASSIPGTGNYGYTF. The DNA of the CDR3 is TGTGCCAGTAGTATCCCAGGGACGGGGAACTATGGCTACACCTTC.

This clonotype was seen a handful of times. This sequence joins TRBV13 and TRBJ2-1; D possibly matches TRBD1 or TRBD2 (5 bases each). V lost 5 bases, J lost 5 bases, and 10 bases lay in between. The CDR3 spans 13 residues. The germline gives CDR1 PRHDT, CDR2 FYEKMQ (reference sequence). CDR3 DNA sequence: TGTGCCAGCAGCCCTCAGGGAGACAATGAGCAGTTCTTC. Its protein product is CASSPQGDNEQFF.

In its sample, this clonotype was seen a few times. The CDR3: CASSPGGVNEKLFF. CDR3 nucleotide sequence: TGTGCCAGCAGCCCTGGGGGGGTTAATGAAAAACTGTTTTTT. The chain carries TRBV28 and TRBJ1-4, with TRBD1 as a possible D gene (5 bases). V was trimmed by 6 bases and J by 4 bases, leaving 12 bases between them. The CDR3 runs 14 residues. In germline, CDR1 is MDHEN, CDR2 SYDVKM.

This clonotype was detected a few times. The CDR3, as DNA: TGTGCCAGCAGATTTGGGCGTCTTGCTAGCACAGATACGCAGTATTTT. It is translated as CASRFGRLASTDTQYF. This rearrangement joins TRBV2 to TRBJ2-3; D remains unclear. Per germline, CDR1 SNHLY and CDR2 FYNNEI. Trimming pared 6 bases from V and 0 bases from J, leaving 16 bases between. This CDR3 contains 16 residues.

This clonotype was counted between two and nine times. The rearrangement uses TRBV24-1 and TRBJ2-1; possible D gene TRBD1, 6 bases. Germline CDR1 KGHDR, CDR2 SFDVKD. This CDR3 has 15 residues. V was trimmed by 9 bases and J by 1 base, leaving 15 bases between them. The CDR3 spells CATGVTGKSYNEQFF. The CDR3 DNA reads TGTGCCACCGGGGTCACAGGGAAGTCCTACAATGAGCAGTTCTTC.

CDR3 sequence: CSARPRSLTNEKLFF. The CDR3, as DNA: TGCAGTGCTAGACCCCGCAGCCTAACTAATGAAAAACTGTTTTTT. The rearrangement uses TRBV20-1 and TRBJ1-4; D not certain. CDR1 is DFQATT, CDR2 SNEGSKA, per germline (reference sequence). V lost 2 bases and J 1 base, leaving 11 bases between the germline ends. CDR3 size: 15 residues.

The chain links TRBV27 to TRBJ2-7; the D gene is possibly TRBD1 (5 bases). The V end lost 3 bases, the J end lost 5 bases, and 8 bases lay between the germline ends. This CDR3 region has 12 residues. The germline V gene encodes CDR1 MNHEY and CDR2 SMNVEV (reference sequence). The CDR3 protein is CASSFPGNEQYF. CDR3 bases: TGTGCCAGCAGTTTTCCAGGGAACGAGCAGTACTTC.

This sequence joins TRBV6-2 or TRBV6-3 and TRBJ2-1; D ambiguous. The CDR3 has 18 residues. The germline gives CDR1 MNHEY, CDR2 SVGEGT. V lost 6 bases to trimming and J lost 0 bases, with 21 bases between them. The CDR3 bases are TGTGCCAGCAGACCCCGGCTGGGGAAAATAAGCTCCTACAATGAGCAGTTCTTC. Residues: CASRPRLGKISSYNEQFF.

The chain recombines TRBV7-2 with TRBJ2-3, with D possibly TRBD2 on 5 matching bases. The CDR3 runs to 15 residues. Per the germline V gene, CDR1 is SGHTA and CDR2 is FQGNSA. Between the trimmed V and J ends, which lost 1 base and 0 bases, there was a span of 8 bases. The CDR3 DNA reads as TGTGCCAGCAGCTTAGTCCGGACTAGCACAGATACGCAGTATTTT. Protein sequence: CASSLVRTSTDTQYF.

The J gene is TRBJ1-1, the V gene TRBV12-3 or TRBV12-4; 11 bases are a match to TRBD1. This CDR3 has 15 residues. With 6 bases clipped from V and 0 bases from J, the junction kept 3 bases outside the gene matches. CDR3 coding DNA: TGTGCCAGCAGAAAGGACAGGGGGCTGAACACTGAAGCTTTCTTT. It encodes CASRKDRGLNTEAFF.

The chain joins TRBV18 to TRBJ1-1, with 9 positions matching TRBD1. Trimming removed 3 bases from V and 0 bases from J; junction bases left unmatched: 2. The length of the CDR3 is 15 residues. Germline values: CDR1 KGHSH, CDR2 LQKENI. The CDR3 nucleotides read TGTGCCAGCTCACCTGGGACAGGGTTGAACACTGAAGCTTTCTTT. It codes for CASSPGTGLNTEAFF.

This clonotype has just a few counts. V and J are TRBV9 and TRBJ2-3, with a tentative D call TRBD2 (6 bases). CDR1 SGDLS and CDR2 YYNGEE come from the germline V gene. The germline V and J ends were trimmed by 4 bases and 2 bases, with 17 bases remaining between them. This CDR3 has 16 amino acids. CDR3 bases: TGTGCCAGCAGCCCGAGAGGAGGGGTGGACACAGATACGCAGTATTTT. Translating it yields CASSPRGGVDTDTQYF.

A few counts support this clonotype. The CDR3 loop is CALTGGRDTEAFF. The DNA of the CDR3 is TGTGCCTTGACAGGGGGACGGGACACTGAAGCTTTCTTT. V usage is TRBV30 and J usage is TRBJ1-1; 9 bases agree with TRBD1. Trimming at V came to 7 bases and at J to 3 bases, leaving 6 bases not matched to a gene. In germline, CDR1 is GTSNPN, CDR2 SVGIG (reference sequence). This CDR3 comprises 13 residues.

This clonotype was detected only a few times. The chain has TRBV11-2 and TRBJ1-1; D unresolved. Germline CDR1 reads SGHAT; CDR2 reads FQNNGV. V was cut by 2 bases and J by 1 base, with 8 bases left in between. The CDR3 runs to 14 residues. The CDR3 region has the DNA TGTGCCAGCAGCTTATTAAGTCCGAACACTGAAGCTTTCTTT. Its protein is CASSLLSPNTEAFF.

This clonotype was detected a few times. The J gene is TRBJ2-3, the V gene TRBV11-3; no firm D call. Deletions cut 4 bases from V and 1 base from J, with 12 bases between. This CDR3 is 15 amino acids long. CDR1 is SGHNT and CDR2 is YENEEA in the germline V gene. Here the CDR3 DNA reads TGTGCCAGCAGCTCCCGGGCAGGAGGCACAGATACGCAGTATTTT. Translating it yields CASSSRAGGTDTQYF.

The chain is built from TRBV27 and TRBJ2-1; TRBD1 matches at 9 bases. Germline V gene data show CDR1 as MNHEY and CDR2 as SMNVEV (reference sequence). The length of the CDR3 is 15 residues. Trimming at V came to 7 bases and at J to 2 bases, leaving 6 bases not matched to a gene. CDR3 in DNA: TGTGCCAGCATCCCTAGGACAGGGGCCTACAATGAGCAGTTCTTC. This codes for CASIPRTGAYNEQFF.

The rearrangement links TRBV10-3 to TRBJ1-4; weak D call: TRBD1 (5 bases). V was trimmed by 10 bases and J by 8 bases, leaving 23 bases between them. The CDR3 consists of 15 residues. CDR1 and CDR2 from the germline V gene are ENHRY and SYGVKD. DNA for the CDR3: TGTGCCACCCAAGGGGAACGTCAGTTAAAGGAAAAACTGTTTTTT. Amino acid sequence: CATQGERQLKEKLFF.

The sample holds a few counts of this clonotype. The CDR3 region has the DNA TGTGCCAGCAGCCAACACCTCGATAGCAATCAGCCCCAGCATTTT. Protein product: CASSQHLDSNQPQHF. The rearrangement joins TRBV7-2 to TRBJ1-5; D remains unclear. The V end was cut by 5 bases, the J end by 0 bases, with 11 bases between. Germline loops: CDR1 SGHTA, CDR2 FQGNSA. The CDR3 extends over 15 amino acids.

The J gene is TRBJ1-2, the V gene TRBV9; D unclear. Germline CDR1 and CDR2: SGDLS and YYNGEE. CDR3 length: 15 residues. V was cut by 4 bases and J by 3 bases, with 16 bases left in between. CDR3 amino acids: CASSPLGASYYGYTF. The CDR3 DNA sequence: TGTGCCAGCAGCCCACTAGGTGCTTCCTACTATGGCTACACCTTC. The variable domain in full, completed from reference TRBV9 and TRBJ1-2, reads DSGVTQTPKHLITATGQRVTLRCSPRSGDLSVYWYQQSLDQGLQFLIQYYNGEERAKGNILERFSAQQFPDLHSELNLSSLELGDSALYFCASSPLGASYYGYTFGSGTRLTVV.

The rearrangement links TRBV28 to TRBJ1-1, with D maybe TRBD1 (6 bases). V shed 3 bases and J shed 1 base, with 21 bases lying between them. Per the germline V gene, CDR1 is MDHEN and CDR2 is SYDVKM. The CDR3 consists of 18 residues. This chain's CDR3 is CASSFSIRGASWNTEAFF. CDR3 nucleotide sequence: TGTGCCAGCAGTTTTTCGATCAGGGGAGCCTCATGGAACACTGAAGCTTTCTTT.

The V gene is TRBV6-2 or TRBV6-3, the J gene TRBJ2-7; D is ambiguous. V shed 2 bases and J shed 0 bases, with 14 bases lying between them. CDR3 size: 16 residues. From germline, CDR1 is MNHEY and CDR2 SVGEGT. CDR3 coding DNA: TGTGCCAGCAGTTACCCCGGGTCCTGGAGCTCCTACGAGCAGTACTTC. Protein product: CASSYPGSWSSYEQYF.